The 3 T cell receptor beta chains reported below all come from one sample, sequenced in a study of shared clonotypes between healthy human individuals. The table came from immunoSEQ multiplex PCR; TCRdb's copy has only in-frame clones and leaves some out. The top ten hold over 0.2% of the sample, which has fewer than 1 million clones, roughly 96% seen once. Naive CD8 cells lacked CD45RO, underwent positive selection for CCR7 and left out terminally differentiated effector memory CD45RA+ cells. The sequenced sample consisted of naive CD8+ T cells sorted from blood. The origin of the receptors is a young man in good health.

This chain joins TRBV5-8 and TRBJ2-7; D is possibly TRBD1 (5 bases). CDR1 SGHTS and CDR2 YDEGEE come from the germline V gene. Trimming pared 4 bases from V and 4 bases from J, leaving 18 bases between. The CDR3 spans 15 residues. In nucleotides, the CDR3 is TGTGCCAGCAGCGGGCTCCCGGACACATTATACGAGCAGTACTTC. Its translation: CASSGLPDTLYEQYF.

This chain connects TRBV5-8 to TRBJ2-1, with 10 bases identical to TRBD2. The V gene's germline CDR1 is SGHTS and CDR2 YDEGEE. V was pared by 1 base and J by 10 bases, with 14 bases of the junction left unmatched. The CDR3 is 17 amino acids. The CDR3 here is CASSLLTGELAGVEQFF. Here the CDR3 DNA reads TGTGCCAGCAGCTTGTTAACCGGGGAGCTAGCGGGAGTGGAGCAGTTCTTC. Drawing the rest from reference TRBV5-8 and TRBJ2-1, the complete variable domain is EAGVTQSPTHLIKTRGQQATLRCSPISGHTSVYWYQQALGLGLQFLLWYDEGEERNRGNFPPRFSGRQFPNYSSELNVNALELEDSALYLCASSLLTGELAGVEQFFGPGTRLTVL.

This rearrangement joins TRBV6-5 to TRBJ1-1; 7 bases align to TRBD1. Germline CDR1 reads MNHEY; CDR2 reads SVGAGI. The V gene end was trimmed by 4 bases and the J gene end by 4 bases; junction bases not matched to a gene: 3. The CDR3 is 13 residues long. The CDR3 region is CASSLGTATEAFF. As DNA, the CDR3 is TGTGCCAGCAGTTTGGGGACAGCCACTGAAGCTTTCTTT.